A single sample gave rise to the 28 T cell receptor beta chains below, sequenced in a study of blood T cell repertoires in COVID-19. The method was immunoSEQ multiplex PCR; TCRdb's version includes in-frame clones alone and lacks a portion of them. Of roughly 90,000 clones in the sample, around 81% are singletons; the top ten hold more than 2%. The sample comprised peripheral blood. Receptor source: a woman in her 70s with acute or convalescent COVID-19.

CDR3 loop: CASSTPQGLDGYTF. As DNA, the CDR3 is TGTGCCAGTAGTACCCCACAGGGTTTGGATGGCTACACCTTC. J is TRBJ1-2 and V is TRBV19; tentatively, D is TRBD1 (6 bases). The CDR3 consists of 14 residues. In germline, CDR1 is LNHDA, CDR2 SQIVND (reference sequence). V was clipped by 4 bases and J by 6 bases, with 15 bases between them.

J is TRBJ1-3 and V is TRBV19, with 7 bases lining up with TRBD1. CDR1 is LNHDA and CDR2 is SQIVND in the germline V gene (reference sequence). There are 14 residues in the CDR3. V shed 5 bases, J shed 6 bases, and the junction held 7 bases outside the gene matches. The CDR3 DNA sequence: TGTGCCAGTAGTCCTCGACAGGGTGAAAACACCATATATTTT. Translation gives CASSPRQGENTIYF.

The chain joins TRBV5-1 to TRBJ2-1; TRBD2 agrees at 12 bases. From germline, CDR1 is SGHRS and CDR2 YFSETQ. J was trimmed by 7 bases and V by 5 bases; bases with no gene match: 7. This CDR3 contains 15 residues. This chain's CDR3 is CASSFTSGGSNEQFF. DNA for the CDR3: TGCGCCAGCAGTTTTACTAGCGGGGGGTCAAATGAGCAGTTCTTC.

The chain uses TRBV5-1 and TRBJ2-5; no definite D call. V was cut by 0 bases and J by 1 base, with 7 bases left in between. Per germline, CDR1 SGHRS and CDR2 YFSETQ. This CDR3 is built from 14 residues. The CDR3 is CASSLGQIQETQYF. CDR3 DNA: TGCGCCAGCAGCTTGGGGCAGATCCAAGAGACCCAGTACTTC.

The chain couples TRBV7-8 to TRBJ2-7; no definite D call. Germline assignment: CDR1 SGHVS and CDR2 FQNEAQ. Trimming left V 2 bases short and J 7 bases short, with 12 bases between. The CDR3 runs 13 residues. The DNA for the CDR3 is TGTGCCAGCAGCTTATTCCGAGCGAGGGAGCAGTACTTC. Its translation: CASSLFRAREQYF.

The chain joins TRBV11-2 to TRBJ2-1; D remains ambiguous. Germline V CDR1 and CDR2: SGHAT, FQNNGV. Trimming stripped 1 base from V and 9 bases from J, with 7 bases between. This CDR3 is built from 12 residues. The CDR3 sequence: CASSLVTGEQFF. CDR3 sequence (DNA): TGTGCCAGCAGCTTAGTTACGGGTGAGCAGTTCTTC.

In its sample, this clone was seen once. The J gene is TRBJ1-5, the V gene TRBV28; no definite D call. Germline V gene data show CDR1 as MDHEN and CDR2 as SYDVKM. The CDR3 is 13 amino acids. The V and J ends lost 7 bases and 0 bases respectively, with 7 bases between them. The DNA of the CDR3 is TGTGCCAGCACCACAATTAGCAATCAGCCCCAGCATTTT. Protein: CASTTISNQPQHF.

This clone was seen a handful of times. A much larger clone differs from this one at a single base, so this may be a read error. The genes are TRBV6-5 and TRBJ2-7; D may be TRBD1 (8 bases). This CDR3 is built from 14 residues. V shed 5 bases and J shed 9 bases, with 20 bases lying between them. Per germline, CDR1 MNHEY and CDR2 SVGAGI. CDR3 region: CASSRTLTGGGQYF. As DNA, the CDR3 is TGTGCCAGCAGTCGCACTTTAACAGGGGGGGGGCAGTACTTC.

V gene TRBV7-6 combines with J gene TRBJ2-1; D possibly corresponds to TRBD1 (5 bases). The CDR3 has 17 residues. Germline CDR1 SGHVS, CDR2 FNYEAQ. The V end was cut by 1 base, the J end by 7 bases, with 20 bases between. The DNA for the CDR3 is TGTGCCAGCAGCTTAGTTGCAGGGCCAGGGTTTGGGAATGAGCAGTTCTTC. Amino acid sequence: CASSLVAGPGFGNEQFF.

The chain is built from TRBV28 and TRBJ2-5; 7 bases line up with TRBD1. CDR3 length: 14 amino acids. Trimming took 9 bases from V and 5 from J; bases not matched to a gene: 12. In germline, CDR1 is MDHEN, CDR2 SYDVKM. The CDR3 nucleotides are TGTGCCAGTTCAGGGAGACAGGGAGAGGAGACCCAGTACTTC. Its translation: CASSGRQGEETQYF.

The table lists this clone with a count of one. This chain uses TRBV7-2 with TRBJ2-1, with TRBD2 matching over 14 bases. There are 16 residues in the CDR3. V was clipped by 5 bases and J by 4 bases; unmatched bases: 4. The germline V gene encodes CDR1 SGHTA and CDR2 FQGNSA. The CDR3 DNA sequence: TGTGCCAGCAGCAGTGGGACTAGCGGGGGATACAATGAGCAGTTCTTC. Its translation is CASSSGTSGGYNEQFF.

The chain combines TRBV9 with TRBJ1-2; 9 positions agree with TRBD1. The CDR3 contains 14 residues. Germline V lookup: CDR1 SGDLS, CDR2 YYNGEE. V dropped 5 bases and J dropped 8; count of bases not matched to a gene: 10. The CDR3 DNA follows: TGTGCCAGCAGTTCACAGGGGGCAGGGACGGGCTACACCTTC. Residues: CASSSQGAGTGYTF.

The rearrangement joins TRBV6-5 to TRBJ2-2, with 10 bases aligning to TRBD1. V dropped 10 bases and J dropped 5; count of bases not matched to a gene: 4. Germline V gene lookup returns CDR1 MNHEY and CDR2 SVGAGI. The CDR3 spans 13 residues. CDR3 amino acids: CAIGTGVTGELFF. Written as DNA, the CDR3 is TGTGCCATCGGGACAGGGGTAACCGGGGAGCTGTTTTTT.

The chain employs TRBV6-6 and TRBJ2-3, with TRBD1 matching over 10 bases. V was clipped by 5 bases and J by 3 bases; unmatched bases: 5. The CDR3 extends over 15 amino acids. The germline V gene encodes CDR1 MNHNY and CDR2 SVGAGI (reference sequence). This chain's CDR3 is CASSGQGDETDTQYF. Here the CDR3 DNA reads TGTGCCAGCAGTGGACAGGGGGATGAGACAGATACGCAGTATTTT.

V gene TRBV30 combines with J gene TRBJ2-7; tentative D call: TRBD2 (6 bases). This CDR3 spans 17 amino acids. V lost 3 bases and J 7 bases, leaving 28 bases between the germline ends. Germline V gene data show CDR1 as GTSNPN and CDR2 as SVGIG (reference sequence). CDR3 in amino acids: CAWSRWGDGLRRGEQYF. In DNA form, the CDR3 reads TGTGCCTGGAGCAGATGGGGGGATGGTCTTAGACGAGGAGAGCAGTACTTC.

The chain employs TRBV6-5 and TRBJ2-6; D uncertain. Germline lookup yields CDR1 MNHEY and CDR2 SVGAGI. V was clipped by 7 bases and J by 0 bases, with 4 bases between them. CDR3 length: 13 amino acids. As DNA, the CDR3 is TGTGCCAGCACCCACTCTGGGGCCAACGTCCTGACTTTC. This encodes CASTHSGANVLTF.

The V gene is TRBV5-1, the J gene TRBJ2-3; 9 bases agree with TRBD2. The CDR3 covers 17 residues. V shed 0 bases, J shed 2 bases, and the junction held 7 bases outside the gene matches. Germline CDR1 reads SGHRS; CDR2 reads YFSETQ. The CDR3 DNA is TGCGCCAGCAGCTTGGGACTAGCGGCCGTTTCCACAGATACGCAGTATTTT. It specifies CASSLGLAAVSTDTQYF. Drawing the rest from reference TRBV5-1 and TRBJ2-3, the complete variable domain is KAGVTQTPRYLIKTRGQQVTLSCSPISGHRSVSWYQQTPGQGLQFLFEYFSETQRNKGNFPGRFSGRQFSNSRSEMNVSTLELGDSALYLCASSLGLAAVSTDTQYFGPGTRLTVL.

The chain carries TRBV6-4 and TRBJ1-2, with D tentatively TRBD1 (6 bases). Germline V gives CDR1 MRHNA, CDR2 SNTAGT. The CDR3 totals 16 residues. V was trimmed by 2 bases and J by 4 bases, leaving 17 bases between them. As DNA, the CDR3 is TGTGCCAGCAGTGACGGATCCCCACAGGGATCCTATGGCTACACCTTC. Its translation is CASSDGSPQGSYGYTF.

The chain joins TRBV30 to TRBJ2-1; TRBD1 matches at 7 bases. The CDR3 consists of 12 residues. Germline trimming cut 3 bases from V and 14 bases from J; bases unmatched to any gene: 10. From germline, CDR1 is GTSNPN and CDR2 SVGIG (reference sequence). The CDR3 bases are TGTGCCTGGAGCGGGACCGGGACAGTGGAGTTCTTC. This codes for CAWSGTGTVEFF.

In this sample, this clone turned up a few times. V usage is TRBV7-3 and J usage is TRBJ2-2; D may be TRBD1 (6 bases). Trimming pared 5 bases from V and 3 bases from J, leaving 13 bases between. The CDR3 runs to 15 residues. Germline CDR1 and CDR2: SGHTA and FQGTGA. The CDR3 region is CASSPRAGDTGELFF. Written as DNA, the CDR3 is TGTGCCAGCAGCCCAAGGGCAGGGGACACCGGGGAGCTGTTTTTT.

This chain uses TRBV6-1 with TRBJ2-7; D perhaps matches TRBD2 (6 bases). The germline gives CDR1 MNHNS, CDR2 SASEGT. The V gene lost 2 bases and the J gene lost 7 bases, with 18 bases spanning the gap. This CDR3 contains 15 residues. CDR3 nucleotides: TGTGCCAGCAGTGAAATTATGGCGGGGATGAAGGAGCAGTACTTC. Its translation is CASSEIMAGMKEQYF.

The chain is built from TRBV12-3 or TRBV12-4 and TRBJ1-2; D unresolved. This CDR3 region has 13 residues. Trimming took 6 bases from V and 0 from J, leaving 8 bases between them. This chain's CDR3 is CASRTLANYGYTF. CDR3 nucleotides: TGTGCCAGCAGGACACTAGCTAACTATGGCTACACCTTC.

Comments on this clone: An end of the junction does not agree with germline; a read error may underlie this. V usage is TRBV7-7 and J usage is TRBJ2-3, with TRBD2 identical over 11 bases. This CDR3 is built from 17 residues. CDR1 and CDR2 (germline): SSHAT, FNYEAQ (reference sequence). The CDR3 coding sequence is TGTGCTAGCAGCTCCCGTGGTAGCGGGGGGGCCATAGATACGCAGTATTTT. Protein sequence: CASSSRGSGGAIDTQYF.

The chain is built from TRBV7-9 and TRBJ1-2, with TRBD1 as a possible D gene (6 bases). Germline V lookup: CDR1 SEHNR, CDR2 FQNEAQ (reference sequence). This CDR3 contains 13 residues. V lost 6 bases and J lost 10, with 18 bases in between. Here the CDR3 reads CASRQQGRGIYTF. The CDR3 nucleotides read TGTGCCAGCAGACAACAGGGAAGGGGGATCTACACCTTC.

This chain links TRBV28 with TRBJ1-1, with a possible D match to TRBD1 (5 bases). The CDR3 consists of 15 residues. Germline V lookup: CDR1 MDHEN, CDR2 SYDVKM. V gave up 5 bases and J gave up 0 bases, with 13 bases separating them. The CDR3 sequence is CASSTSDSMNTEAFF. CDR3 DNA: TGTGCCAGCAGTACTAGCGACAGCATGAACACTGAAGCTTTCTTT.

The V gene is TRBV12-5, the J gene TRBJ2-5; D gene ambiguous. CDR3 length: 13 amino acids. The V and J ends lost 6 bases and 4 bases respectively, with 12 bases between them. The germline V gene encodes CDR1 LGHNT and CDR2 FRNRAP. The CDR3 coding sequence is TGTGCTAGTGGGGTCAACGCGCTAGAGACCCAGTACTTC. Translated: CASGVNALETQYF.

This clone was found a few times. The chain employs TRBV24-1 and TRBJ2-2, with D uncertain. CDR1 and CDR2 (germline): KGHDR, SFDVKD. This CDR3 is 15 amino acids long. Trimming left V 5 bases short and J 7 bases short, with 16 bases between. The CDR3 loop is CATSVAWASDGELFF. The CDR3 DNA is TGTGCCACCAGTGTGGCCTGGGCTTCGGACGGGGAGCTGTTTTTT.

The chain joins TRBV3-1 (or the pseudogene TRBV3-2) to TRBJ2-2; perhaps TRBD2 as D (5 bases). Trimming removed 0 bases from V and 4 bases from J, with 6 bases in between. The CDR3 length is 14 residues. CDR1 and CDR2 from the germline V gene are LGHDT and YNNKEL (reference sequence). The CDR3 DNA follows: TGTGCCAGCAGCCAAGATGGGAGCACCGGGGAGCTGTTTTTT. This encodes CASSQDGSTGELFF.